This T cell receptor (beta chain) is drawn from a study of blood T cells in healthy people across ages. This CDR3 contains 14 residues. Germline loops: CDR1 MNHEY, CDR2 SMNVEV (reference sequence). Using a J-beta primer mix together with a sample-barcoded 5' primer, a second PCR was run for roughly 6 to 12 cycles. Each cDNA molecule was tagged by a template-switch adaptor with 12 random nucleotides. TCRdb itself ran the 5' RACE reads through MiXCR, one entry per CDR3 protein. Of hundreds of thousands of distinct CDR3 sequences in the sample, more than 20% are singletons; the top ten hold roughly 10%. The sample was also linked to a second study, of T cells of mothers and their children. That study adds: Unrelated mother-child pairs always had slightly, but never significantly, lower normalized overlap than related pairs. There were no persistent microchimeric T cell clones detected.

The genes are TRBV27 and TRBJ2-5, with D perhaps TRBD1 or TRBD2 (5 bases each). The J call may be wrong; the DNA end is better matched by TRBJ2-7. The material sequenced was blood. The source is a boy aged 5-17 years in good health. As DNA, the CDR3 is TGTGCCAGCCCTCTCGGGGCAATTTCCTACGAGCAGTACTTC. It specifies CASPLGAISYEQYF.